The clone carrying this T cell receptor beta chain was counted a few times. Its antigen is not known. Of the isolated RNA, all was reverse transcribed, and so the sequenced material was expressed TCRB transcripts. Assay: immunoSEQ multiplex PCR; the TCRdb copy retains only in-frame clones and omits some. The table has 300,000 to 400,000 clones, approximately 13% seen once. Germline loops: CDR1 MNHNY, CDR2 SVGAGI (reference sequence). V was pared by 3 bases and J by 1 base, with 6 bases between. The CDR3 has 13 amino acids. This sample stems from a study of beta chain features in type 1 diabetes. Study overall: Investigators examined 107,917,701 sorted cells across all samples.

General study results and limits: Naive, central memory and Treg TCRB repertoires seemed to resemble each other more closely in patients than they did in healthy donors. More deletions and fewer insertions at VDJ junctions were found in patients with type 1 diabetes. Significant though moderate, a shortening of TCRB CDR3s appeared in all four CD4+ subsets of Type 1 diabetes patients.

The chain is built from TRBV6-6 and TRBJ2-5; tentative D call: TRBD2 (5 bases). The receptor was isolated from a woman between 18 and 29 years old with type 1 diabetes. The sample consisted of naive CD4+ T cells from blood. This chain's CDR3 is CASSYRGQETQYF. DNA of the CDR3: TGTGCCAGCAGTTATCGGGGCCAAGAGACCCAGTACTTC.